The clone carrying this T cell receptor beta chain has at least ten counts. Its matching antigen is unknown. This sample was taken from a study of T cells in Graves' hyperthyroidism and ophthalmopathy. Study background: Specimen type is peripheral blood, collected at initial diagnosis prior to any treatment.

Notes on the study in general: Ophthalmopathy, which appeared later, was predicted by the model a median roughly 6.4 months before onset. Blood shared most expanded thyroid clonotypes above 0.001.

Amplification of TCR beta CDR3 regions used RNA as the template. The TCR CDR3 first-round RT-PCR relied on the HTBI primer set. Each CDR3 protein is one row after TCRdb ran MiXCR on the multiplex PCR reads. The repertoire holds over 550,000 distinct CDR3 sequences, with roughly a sixth as singletons. Uncontrolled infection, other autoimmune disease, pregnancy or lactation led to exclusion. Sequencing was performed on blood. This sequence was found in a woman under 30 with Graves' hyperthyroidism.

CDR3 bases: TGCGCCAGCAGCTCAGGACTAGCGGGACCTTACAATGAGCAGTTCTTC. Its protein is CASSSGLAGPYNEQFF. The rearrangement uses TRBV5-1 and TRBJ2-1; the match to TRBD2 covers 12 bases. V lost 3 bases, J lost 4 bases, and 5 bases stayed unmatched. The CDR3 contains 16 residues. CDR1 is SGHRS, CDR2 YFSETQ, per germline.